The TCR beta chain described here comes from a study of shared clonotypes between healthy human individuals. There were no recent acute infections or vaccinations among the donors, who were healthy HIV-negative adults. About 90 million PBMCs per unsorted sample were used for genomic DNA. Here immunoSEQ multiplex PCR was the method, and the copy in TCRdb shows in-frame clones only, minus some. Of about 480,000 clones in the sample, approximately 79% were seen once. Sequencing used PBMCs. The TCR comes from a woman aged 40 to 50 in good health. Some clones in this sample may be carry-over from other donors' samples.

In nucleotides, the CDR3 is TGTGCCAGCAGTCCGGGTGGCTGGGGAAAGCAGGACAATGAGCAGTTCTTC. It translates to CASSPGGWGKQDNEQFF. V usage is TRBV28 and J usage is TRBJ2-1; unclear D gene. The CDR3 has 17 amino acids. V shed 5 bases and J shed 5 bases, with 22 bases lying between them. Germline CDR1 is MDHEN and CDR2 is SYDVKM.